This T cell receptor beta chain was identified in a study of shared clonotypes between healthy human individuals. Findings and caveats of the study: With few donors, the genetic and exposure-history diversity represented was limited. Naive CD4 clonotype sharing across a handful of donors was around 5%.

The CDR3 runs to 15 residues. Per the germline V gene, CDR1 is WSHSY and CDR2 is SAAADI. The V gene end was trimmed by 7 bases and the J gene end by 1 base; junction bases not matched to a gene: 5. Assay used: immunoSEQ multiplex PCR; TCRdb lists only in-frame clones, some missing. Of more than 900,000 clones in the sample, about 80% are singletons; the top ten hold more than 0.55%. Points on this clone: The antigen is undetermined.

The donors were all Caucasian adults (living in Nashville, Tennessee). Sequencing used memory CD4+ T cells from PBMCs. The subset here: CD45RA-negative fraction. The rearrangement links TRBV10-2 to TRBJ2-7; TRBD2 aligns across 12 bases. The TCR originated in a man in his late teens or twenties in good health. Some clones in this sample may be carry-over from other donors' samples. In nucleotides, the CDR3 is TGCGCCAGCACCCCTGGGACTAGCGGGTCCTACGAGCAGTACTTC. Its translation: CASTPGTSGSYEQYF.